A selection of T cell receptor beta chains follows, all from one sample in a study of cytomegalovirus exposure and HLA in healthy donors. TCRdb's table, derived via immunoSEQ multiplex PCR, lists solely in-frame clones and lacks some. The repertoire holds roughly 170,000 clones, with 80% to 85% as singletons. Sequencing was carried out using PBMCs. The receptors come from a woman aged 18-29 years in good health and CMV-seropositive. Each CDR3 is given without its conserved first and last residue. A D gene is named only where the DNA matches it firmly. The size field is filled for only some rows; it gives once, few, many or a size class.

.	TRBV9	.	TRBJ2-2	ASSGQGTGELF
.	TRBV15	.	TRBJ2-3	ATGRDTDTQY
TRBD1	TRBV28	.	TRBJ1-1	ASSPSGQWNTEAF
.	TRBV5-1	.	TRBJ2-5	ASSLRQETQY
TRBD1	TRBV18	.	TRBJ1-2	ASSPFDRGGGYT
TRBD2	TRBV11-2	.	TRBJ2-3	ASSKTSGADTQY
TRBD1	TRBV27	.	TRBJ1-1	ASYHWTGGANTEAF
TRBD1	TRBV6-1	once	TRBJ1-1	ASSERRDRVSAEAF
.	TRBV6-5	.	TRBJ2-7	ASISPGGFGEQY
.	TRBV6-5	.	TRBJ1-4	ASTAGRANEKLF
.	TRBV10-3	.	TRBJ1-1	ATRQELATEAF
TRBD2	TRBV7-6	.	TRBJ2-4	ASSLATSGVTKNIQY
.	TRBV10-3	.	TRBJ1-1	ANQGSDTEAF
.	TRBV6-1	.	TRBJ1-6	AACHHNSPLH
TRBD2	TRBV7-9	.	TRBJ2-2	ASRPLAGKMNTGELF
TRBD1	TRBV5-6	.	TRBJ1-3	ASNRGLDSGNTIY
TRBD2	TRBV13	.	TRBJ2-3	ASSLGLAGGTDTQY
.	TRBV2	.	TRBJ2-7	ASSEGGRTEEQY
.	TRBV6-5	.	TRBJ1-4	ASTPQAGRNEKLF
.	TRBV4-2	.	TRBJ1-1	ASSQGPEPGEAF
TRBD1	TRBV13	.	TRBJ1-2	ASSPTGGLDGYT
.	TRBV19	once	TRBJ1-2	ASSPGRGAYGYT
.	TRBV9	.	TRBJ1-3	ASSVGLSNTIY
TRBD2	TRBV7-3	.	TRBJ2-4	ASSSGLAGENIQY